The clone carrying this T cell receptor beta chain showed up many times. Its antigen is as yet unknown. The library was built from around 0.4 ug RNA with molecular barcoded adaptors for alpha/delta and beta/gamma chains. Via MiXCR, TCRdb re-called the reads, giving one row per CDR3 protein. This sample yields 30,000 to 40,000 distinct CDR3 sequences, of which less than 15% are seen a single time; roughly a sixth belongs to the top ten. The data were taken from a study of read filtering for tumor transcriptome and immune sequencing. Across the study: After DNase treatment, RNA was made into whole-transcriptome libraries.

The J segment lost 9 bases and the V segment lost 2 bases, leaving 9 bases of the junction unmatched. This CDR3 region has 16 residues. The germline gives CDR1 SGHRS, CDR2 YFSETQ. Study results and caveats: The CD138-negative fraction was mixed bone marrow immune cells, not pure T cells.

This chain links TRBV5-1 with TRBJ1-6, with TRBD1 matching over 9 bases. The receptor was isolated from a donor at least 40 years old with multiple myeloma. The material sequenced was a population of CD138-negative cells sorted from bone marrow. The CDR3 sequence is CASSLNHGTGLSPLHF. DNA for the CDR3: TGCGCCAGCAGCTTAAATCACGGGACAGGGCTTTCACCCCTCCACTTT.